A selection of T cell receptor beta chains follows, all from one sample in a study of CD8+ T cells in alopecia areata. Clones were read by immunoSEQ multiplex PCR, and TCRdb kept only the in-frame ones, dropping some. This table holds 140,000 or so clones, about 47% found once. The sequencing here drew on CD4+ T cells sorted from blood, taken at week 0. These receptors were obtained from a human donor with alopecia areata. CDR3s include the opening cysteine and the closing phenylalanine or tryptophan. D genes are given only for firm matches. Clone size is shown for a subset of rows, as once, few, many or a class of expanded clone.

TRBJ2-7	TRBV30	NA	NA	TGTGCCTGGAGTGTACAGGGACACGAGCAGTACTTC	CAWSVQGHEQYF
TRBJ2-2	TRBV29-1	NA	NA	TGCAGCGTTGGTATAGGGACCGCGAACACCGGGGAGCTGTTTTTT	CSVGIGTANTGELFF
TRBJ1-1	TRBV5-1	few	TRBD1	TGCGCCAGCAGCTCCCGAACAGGGGAAACTGAAGCTTTCTTT	CASSSRTGETEAFF
TRBJ1-2	TRBV7-2	NA	NA	TGTGCCAGCAGCTTAGGGCAGGGAAATGGCTACACCTTC	CASSLGQGNGYTF
TRBJ2-1	TRBV9	NA	TRBD2	TGTGCCAGCAGGCCGGGGTTAGCGGGGTACAATGAGCAGTTCTTC	CASRPGLAGYNEQFF
TRBJ1-2	TRBV29-1	once	TRBD1	TGCAGCGTAGAAGACAGGGACGCTGGCTACACCTTC	CSVEDRDAGYTF
TRBJ2-7	TRBV7-9	NA	NA	TGTGCCAGCAGCCAAAGCACCTCTTACGAGCAGTACTTC	CASSQSTSYEQYF
TRBJ2-7	TRBV7-2	NA	TRBD2	TGTGCCAGCAGCCCAGCCCCCCTAGCGGTCTCCTACGAGCAGTACTTC	CASSPAPLAVSYEQYF
TRBJ1-1	TRBV7-2	once	NA	TGTGCCAGCAGCTTGCAAGGGCGCTCGGTCACTGAAGCTTTCTTT	CASSLQGRSVTEAFF
TRBJ2-3	TRBV7-3	few	NA	TGTGCCAGCAGCTCCGGCAAGGGGTACAGCACAGATACGCAGTATTTT	CASSSGKGYSTDTQYF
TRBJ2-1	TRBV29-1	NA	TRBD2	TGCAGCGTTGGGACTAGCGGAAATGAGCAGTTCTTC	CSVGTSGNEQFF
TRBJ1-5	TRBV18	NA	TRBD1	TGTGCCAGCTCACGTCTTGGACAGGGAATTCAGCCCCAGCATTTT	CASSRLGQGIQPQHF
TRBJ1-2	TRBV7-9	NA	NA	TGTGCCAGCAGTCCGACAGCCCTCGGCGGCTACACCTTC	CASSPTALGGYTF
TRBJ2-7	TRBV5-1	once	NA	TGCGCCAGCAGCTTGGCCGCGAGCTACGAGCAGTACTTC	CASSLAASYEQYF
TRBJ2-5	TRBV4-3	NA	NA	TGCGCCAGCAGCCAGGAGGGACGAAACCAAGAGACCCAGTACTTC	CASSQEGRNQETQYF
TRBJ2-1	TRBV4-1	NA	NA	TGCGCCAGCAGCCAAGACGATGAATCGTGGGTAGGCCGCGATGAGCAGTTCTTC	CASSQDDESWVGRDEQFF
TRBJ2-4	TRBV7-2	NA	NA	TGTGCCAGCAGCTTAGACATCCTAGCCAAAAACATTCAGTACTTC	CASSLDILAKNIQYF
TRBJ1-1	TRBV6-5	few	TRBD1	TGTGCCAGCTCCGGGACAGGGGGAGCCACTGAAGCTTTCTTT	CASSGTGGATEAFF
TRBJ2-1	TRBV29-1	NA	NA	TGCAGCGTTGAGTTTGGGGCCCCGGGACTCCGAGAGTTCTTC	CSVEFGAPGLREFF
TRBJ2-5	TRBV29-1	NA	NA	TGCAGCGTTTCCGGGGCGGAGGGACTGGAGACCCAGTACTTC	CSVSGAEGLETQYF
TRBJ2-4	TRBV7-9	NA	NA	TGTGCCAGCAGCGAAGGGGGCAAAAACATTCAGTACTTC	CASSEGGKNIQYF
TRBJ2-3	TRBV6-1	few	NA	TGTGCCAGCAGTGGTCCAGGGTCCACAGATACGCAGTATTTT	CASSGPGSTDTQYF
TRBJ2-1	TRBV18	NA	TRBD1	TGTGCCAGCTCACTCGGACAGGGAGACGAGCAGTTCTTC	CASSLGQGDEQFF
TRBJ2-1	TRBV30	NA	TRBD2	TGTGCCTGGACGTGGCTAGCGGGTTACAATGAGCAGTTCTTC	CAWTWLAGYNEQFF
TRBJ2-5	TRBV29-1	NA	NA	TGCAGCGTTGTAGCGGAGACGTACCAAGAGACCCAGTACTTC	CSVVAETYQETQYF
TRBJ2-6	TRBV5-4	NA	NA	TGTGCCAGCAGCTTATCAGGGGACTCTGGGGCCAACGTCCTGACTTTC	CASSLSGDSGANVLTF
TRBJ1-2	TRBV7-9	NA	NA	TGTGCCAGCAGCTTTTCCAGGGACAACTATGGCTACACCTTC	CASSFSRDNYGYTF
TRBJ2-3	TRBV7-2	NA	NA	TGTGCCAGCAGCTTTGTTCTGGATACGCAGTATTTT	CASSFVLDTQYF
TRBJ2-7	TRBV6-1	few	NA	TGTGCCAGCAGTCCCGGGACCCTGGCTCGGGAGCAGTACTTC	CASSPGTLAREQYF
TRBJ2-3	TRBV30	once	NA	TGTGCCTGGAGTCGCGGGTTCCAAGGCACAGATACGCAGTATTTT	CAWSRGFQGTDTQYF
TRBJ1-2	TRBV2	few	NA	TGTGCCAGCAGAGGATATGCTAACTATGGCTACACCTTC	CASRGYANYGYTF
TRBJ2-1	TRBV6-5	NA	NA	TGTGCCAGCAGTGGCCATGGCCCCTCCTACAATGAGCAGTTCTTC	CASSGHGPSYNEQFF
TRBJ1-2	TRBV18	few	NA	TGTGCCAGCTCACCACCGTCGGAGGATGGCTACACCTTC	CASSPPSEDGYTF
TRBJ2-7	TRBV11-2	NA	NA	TGTGCCAGCAGCTTGAAGGCCCCCTACGAGCAGTACTTC	CASSLKAPYEQYF
TRBJ1-1	TRBV4-1	few	TRBD1	TGCGCCAGCAGCCAAGTCCAGGGGGTGAACACTGAAGCTTTCTTT	CASSQVQGVNTEAFF
TRBJ2-1	TRBV11-2	few	TRBD2	TGTGCCAGCAGCGGGGGACTAGCGGGATTAAATGAGCAGTTCTTC	CASSGGLAGLNEQFF
TRBJ2-5	TRBV5-4	NA	NA	TGTGCCAGCAGCCCGAATAAAGAGACCCAGTACTTC	CASSPNKETQYF
TRBJ2-1	TRBV5-1	NA	TRBD2	TGCGCCAGCAGTCCGGGACTAGCTTACAATGAGCAGTTCTTC	CASSPGLAYNEQFF
TRBJ2-7	TRBV5-1	NA	NA	TGCGCCAGCAGCCCTCAATCTGACAACGAGCAGTACTTC	CASSPQSDNEQYF
TRBJ2-2	TRBV29-1	NA	NA	TGCAGCGTTGAGGGACTCCGCACCGGGGAGCTGTTTTTT	CSVEGLRTGELFF
TRBJ2-3	TRBV29-1	NA	TRBD1	TGCAGCGTTGAGGGACAGGGGGCCCCAGATACGCAGTATTTT	CSVEGQGAPDTQYF
TRBJ2-1	TRBV29-1	few	TRBD2	TGCAGCGTTTTGGGGGGCGGGAGGCGGCACAATGAGCAGTTCTTC	CSVLGGGRRHNEQFF
TRBJ2-1	TRBV7-8	few	TRBD2	TGTGCCAGCAGCCCTGGGACTAGCGGGAGGACGGGGGAGCAGTTCTTC	CASSPGTSGRTGEQFF
TRBJ2-1	TRBV27	few	NA	TGTGCCAGCGGCATCCCTGGCGGCTCCTACAATGAGCAGTTCTTC	CASGIPGGSYNEQFF
TRBJ1-1	TRBV14	NA	TRBD1	TGTGCCAGCAGCCCCCGGACAGGCAACACTGAAGCTTTCTTT	CASSPRTGNTEAFF
TRBJ1-2	TRBV30	NA	NA	TGTGCCTGGAGTGTACTAATTCATGGCTACACCTTC	CAWSVLIHGYTF